Reported below is one T cell receptor beta chain. Its antigen is not known. These data come from a study of T cell responses to AZD1222 COVID-19 vaccine. The V end was cut by 1 base, the J end by 4 bases, with 17 bases between. Germline V CDR1 and CDR2: LGHDT, YNNKEL (reference sequence). There are 16 residues in the CDR3. The protocol was immunoSEQ multiplex PCR, while the TCRdb copy is restricted to in-frame clones and leaves out a portion. The data show about 68,000 clones, about nine tenths seen once. The study, taken as a whole, reports: Repertoires in all cases were sampled only once the peak T cell response had passed. The sample set comprised mostly white British donors with more females, and clonal diversity was possibly underestimated.

Material: peripheral blood, obtained on day 0 of AZD1222 vaccination. The chain carries TRBV3-1 (or the pseudogene TRBV3-2) and TRBJ2-7; a weak D match, TRBD2 (5 bases). The receptor's source is an adult in good health. The CDR3 here is CASSQVSSGVMYEQYF. As DNA, the CDR3 is TGTGCCAGCAGCCAAGTATCAAGCGGAGTGATGTACGAGCAGTACTTC.